These 9 T cell receptor beta chains originate from one sample sequenced in a study of cytomegalovirus exposure and HLA in healthy donors. Method: immunoSEQ multiplex PCR; TCRdb's copy keeps in-frame clones and lacks some. The sample includes about 60,000 clones, 80% to 95% of them seen just once. Specimen: PBMCs. Receptors originate from a woman in her late teens or twenties in good health and CMV-seronegative.

The chain recombines TRBV10-3 with TRBJ1-6, with D unresolved. CDR3 size: 15 residues. Trimming shortened V by 6 bases and J by 10 bases, and 19 bases separated the two germline ends. CDR1 and CDR2 (germline): ENHRY, SYGVKD. The CDR3 protein is CAIRSGEGAGSPLHF. DNA for the CDR3: TGTGCCATCAGATCGGGAGAAGGAGCTGGATCACCCCTCCACTTT.

The chain carries TRBV5-6 and TRBJ2-2, with D maybe TRBD1 (5 bases). CDR1 is SGHDT and CDR2 is YYEEEE in the germline V gene. Trimming removed 0 bases from V and 3 bases from J, with 9 bases in between. There are 15 residues in the CDR3. CDR3 region: CASSLAGLDTGELFF. The CDR3 DNA is TGTGCCAGCAGCTTGGCAGGGCTGGACACCGGGGAGCTGTTTTTT.

The chain links TRBV7-9 to TRBJ2-2, with D unclear. The CDR3 totals 12 residues. V lost 5 bases to trimming and J lost 7 bases, with 8 bases between them. In germline, CDR1 is SEHNR, CDR2 FQNEAQ (reference sequence). The CDR3 bases are TGTGCCAGCAGCCTTAGTGGCGGGGAGCTGTTTTTT. This sequence encodes CASSLSGGELFF.

V gene TRBV7-2 combines with J gene TRBJ1-5; D gene uncertain. V was trimmed by 1 base and J by 5 bases, leaving 12 bases between them. In germline, CDR1 is SGHTA, CDR2 FQGNSA. CDR3 length: 15 amino acids. The CDR3 reads CASSLDRGGHQPQHF. The CDR3, as DNA: TGTGCCAGCAGCTTAGACCGGGGAGGGCATCAGCCCCAGCATTTT.

This clone showed up just once. The chain recombines TRBV5-1 with TRBJ2-1, with 7 bases fitting TRBD1. Germline loops: CDR1 SGHRS, CDR2 YFSETQ. The V and J ends lost 4 bases and 6 bases, in that order; junction bases with no gene match: 7. This CDR3 comprises 14 residues. The CDR3 reads CASSRDSGANEQFF. CDR3 bases: TGCGCCAGCAGCCGGGACAGTGGTGCCAATGAGCAGTTCTTC.

The chain carries TRBV6-5 and TRBJ2-7; TRBD2 might be the D (5 bases). CDR1 and CDR2 (germline): MNHEY, SVGAGI. V was clipped by 4 bases and J by 6 bases, with 13 bases between them. This CDR3 comprises 13 residues. The chain's CDR3 is CASSSGVGREQYV. CDR3 sequence (DNA): TGTGCCAGCAGTTCCGGGGTAGGGCGCGAGCAGTACGTC.

This rearrangement joins TRBV2 to TRBJ2-7; TRBD2 is a possible D gene (5 bases). The ends were cut back, 2 bases at V and 7 bases at J, with 12 bases in the middle. The CDR3 runs to 13 residues. Per the germline V gene, CDR1 is SNHLY and CDR2 is FYNNEI. The CDR3 protein is CASSELPPGEQYV. The CDR3 nucleotides read TGTGCCAGCAGTGAATTGCCTCCGGGAGAGCAGTACGTC.

In this sample, this clone turned up once. The V and J genes are TRBV5-5 and TRBJ2-7, with D possibly TRBD2 on 6 matching bases. This CDR3 spans 15 amino acids. The germline V gene has CDR1 SGHKS and CDR2 YYEKEE (reference sequence). V lost 6 bases and J 3 bases, leaving 19 bases between the germline ends. In DNA form, the CDR3 reads TGTGCCAGCATCCCCTTGGAGGGCCCTTACTACGAGCAGTACTTC. Translated: CASIPLEGPYYEQYF.

This clone was picked up one time. V and J are TRBV7-9 and TRBJ1-5, with D tentatively TRBD1 (6 bases). There are 14 residues in the CDR3. CDR1 SEHNR and CDR2 FQNEAQ come from the germline V gene (reference sequence). V lost 4 bases and J 5 bases, leaving 12 bases between the germline ends. The CDR3 nucleotides are TGTGCCAGCAGCTCCTCGGGGGGCTATCAGCCCCAGCATTTT. This encodes CASSSSGGYQPQHF.